These 4 T cell receptor beta chains were all obtained from the same sample, sequenced in a study of T cell clonality in common variable immunodeficiency. The study's findings and limits: Fewer deletions and N-nucleotide insertions were reportedly seen in common variable immunodeficiency TCR beta sequences.

TCRdb keeps only in-frame clones here, not all; method: immunoSEQ multiplex PCR. The record shows tens of thousands of clones for this sample, with no singletons present. No cognate antigen is known for these TCRs. Sequencing was performed on peripheral blood mononuclear cells. Every receptor here comes from a human donor with common variable immunodeficiency.

This clone showed up many times. The read terminates 3 residues ahead of where the CDR3 ends, so the germline J gene completes it. This rearrangement joins TRBV20-1 to TRBJ2-2; 8 nucleotides line up with TRBD2. This CDR3 contains 14 residues. V gave up 3 bases and J gave up 8 bases; unmatched junction bases: 8. Germline V gene sequence: CDR1 DFQATT, CDR2 SNEGSKA (reference sequence). The DNA read from the CDR3 is TGCAGTGCTAGCGGGACTAGAGGGACTGGGGAG. Its translation: CSASGTRGTGE. The entire CDR3 reads CSASGTRGTGELFF.

There are a few counts of this clone. Coverage ceases 3 residues before the CDR3 finishes, and the germline J gene fills in the end. The same CDR3 can be traced to other DNA sequences in this sample. J is TRBJ2-1 and V is TRBV19; TRBD2 agrees at 11 bases. The CDR3 contains 17 residues. The germline CDR1 and CDR2 sequences are LNHDA and SQIVND (reference sequence). The junction had 8 bases not matched to a gene; V was cut back by 3 bases and J by 4 bases. The DNA read from the CDR3 is TGTGCCAGTAGTATCGCGACTAGCGGGACTGGGTACAATGAG. Amino acids: CASSIATSGTGYNE. The whole CDR3 sequence reads CASSIATSGTGYNEQFF.

There are a few counts of this clone. This may stem from a read error, because a much larger clone lies one nucleotide away. The sequence runs out 3 residues before the end of the CDR3; the remainder is reconstructed from the germline J gene. Other nucleotide sequences from this sample produce the same CDR3. The V call is TRBV29-1, the J call TRBJ2-7; 7 positions agree with TRBD2. This CDR3 contains 15 residues. Germline CDR1 SQVTM, CDR2 ANQGSEA. The J segment lost 2 bases and the V segment lost 1 base, leaving 8 bases of the junction unmatched. CDR3 protein: CSVEVSASGAYEQYF. The DNA read from the CDR3 is TGCAGCGTTGAAGTGTCGGCGAGCGGGGCCTACGAG.

As concerns this clone: Read data end 3 residues before the CDR3 end; the end is taken from the germline J gene. This chain links TRBV19 with TRBJ2-2; D gene ambiguous. The CDR3 runs 14 residues. Germline CDR1 and CDR2: LNHDA and SQIVND (reference sequence). Trimming took off 3 bases at V and 6 bases at J, with 11 bases between the two ends. CDR3 sequence: CASSIQVRAGELFF. CDR3 DNA, as far as it was read: TGTGCCAGTAGTATTCAGGTTCGTGCCGGGGAG.